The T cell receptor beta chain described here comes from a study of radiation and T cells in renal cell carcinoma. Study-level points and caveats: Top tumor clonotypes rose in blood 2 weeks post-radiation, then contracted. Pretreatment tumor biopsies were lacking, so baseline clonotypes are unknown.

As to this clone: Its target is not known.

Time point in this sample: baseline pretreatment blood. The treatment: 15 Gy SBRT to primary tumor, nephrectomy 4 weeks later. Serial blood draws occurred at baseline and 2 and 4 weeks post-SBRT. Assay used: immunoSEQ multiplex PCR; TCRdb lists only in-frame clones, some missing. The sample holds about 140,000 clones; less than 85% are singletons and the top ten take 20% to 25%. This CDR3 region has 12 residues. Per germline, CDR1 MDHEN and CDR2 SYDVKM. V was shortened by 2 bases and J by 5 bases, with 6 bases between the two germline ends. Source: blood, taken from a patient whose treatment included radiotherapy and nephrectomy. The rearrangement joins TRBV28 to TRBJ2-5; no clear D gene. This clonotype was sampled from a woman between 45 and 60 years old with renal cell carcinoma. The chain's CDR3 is CASSLVVETQYF. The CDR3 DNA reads TGTGCCAGCAGTTTAGTAGTGGAGACCCAGTACTTC.